This T cell receptor (beta chain) was sequenced in a study of T cells in Graves' hyperthyroidism and ophthalmopathy. The germline V gene encodes CDR1 SGHNT and CDR2 YYREEE (reference sequence). This CDR3 spans 16 amino acids. V trimming: 5 bases; J trimming: 4 bases; junction bases outside the gene matches: 12. From RNA transcripts, TCR beta CDR3 regions were amplified. Researchers ran a first-round RT-PCR on the TCR CDR3 using the HTBI primer set. A single record per CDR3 protein comes from TCRdb applying MiXCR to the multiplex PCR reads. The sample shows 500,000 to 650,000 distinct CDR3 sequences, 12% to 15% of them seen only once. The sample holds many counts of this clonotype. Graves' hyperthyroidism was deemed stable given no ophthalmopathy progression within 18 months. Out of approximately 10 ml of fresh peripheral blood came the PBMCs.

The V and J genes are TRBV5-4 and TRBJ2-3; TRBD2 matches at 8 bases. The sample was blood. The clonotype originates from a woman aged 40 to 49 with Graves' hyperthyroidism. The CDR3 is CASSWGVTAGADTQYF. The CDR3 DNA reads TGTGCCAGCAGTTGGGGTGTTACAGCGGGAGCAGATACGCAGTATTTT. The whole variable domain, remainder taken from reference TRBV5-4 and TRBJ2-3, is ETGVTQSPTHLIKTRGQQVTLRCSSQSGHNTVSWYQQALGQGPQFIFQYYREEENGRGNFPPRFSGLQFPNYSSELNVNALELDDSALYLCASSWGVTAGADTQYFGPGTRLTVL.